One and the same sample provided the 27 T cell receptor beta chains below, sequenced in a study of T cells in Graves' hyperthyroidism and ophthalmopathy. RNA transcripts served as the template for amplifying TCR beta CDR3 regions. HTBI primers drove first-round RT-PCR of the TCR CDR3. TCRdb redid the calling of the multiplex PCR reads with MiXCR, one entry per CDR3 protein. The data contain under 650,000 distinct CDR3 sequences, 15% to 20% of them singletons. The material sequenced was blood. Source of these receptors: a woman in her 30s with Graves' hyperthyroidism.

There are many counts of this clonotype. V and J are TRBV5-1 and TRBJ2-5; 7 bases line up with TRBD1. The germline V gene has CDR1 SGHRS and CDR2 YFSETQ. Trimming cost V 4 bases and J 2 bases; bases outside gene matches: 2. The CDR3 consists of 13 residues. Written as DNA, the CDR3 is TGCGCCAGCAGCGTCAGGGGGCAAGAGACCCAGTACTTC. Amino acid sequence: CASSVRGQETQYF. Full variable domain (remainder filled in from reference TRBV5-1 and TRBJ2-5): KAGVTQTPRYLIKTRGQQVTLSCSPISGHRSVSWYQQTPGQGLQFLFEYFSETQRNKGNFPGRFSGRQFSNSRSEMNVSTLELGDSALYLCASSVRGQETQYFGPGTRLLVL.

Ten or more counts support this clonotype. V gene TRBV7-3 combines with J gene TRBJ2-1; 8 positions match TRBD2. The V segment lost 5 bases and the J segment 9 bases; nucleotides outside the gene matches: 9. CDR1 is SGHTA, CDR2 FQGTGA, per germline. The CDR3 runs 14 residues. The DNA of the CDR3 is TGTGCCAGCAGCCCTTTTACTAGCGGTGGTGAGCAGTTCTTC. It yields the protein CASSPFTSGGEQFF. Based on the CDR3 plus reference TRBV7-3 and TRBJ2-1, the full variable domain is GAGVSQTPSNKVTEKGKYVELRCDPISGHTALYWYRQSLGQGPEFLIYFQGTGAADDSGLPNDRFFAVRPEGSVSTLKIQRTERGDSAVYLCASSPFTSGGEQFFGPGTRLTVL.

This clonotype was detected a few times. The genes are TRBV13 and TRBJ2-5; 8 bases line up with TRBD2. The CDR3 length is 17 residues. The V gene's germline CDR1 is PRHDT and CDR2 FYEKMQ (reference sequence). V gave up 4 bases and J gave up 4 bases; unmatched junction bases: 14. The CDR3, as DNA: TGTGCCAGCAGCTCTACAGGGACTAGTGGGGTTGGAGAGACCCAGTACTTC. It codes for CASSSTGTSGVGETQYF.

This clonotype was observed at least ten times. The chain is built from TRBV3-1 and TRBJ1-1; D unclear. CDR3 size: 14 residues. The V end lost 1 base, the J end lost 1 base, and 7 bases lay between the germline ends. Germline V lookup: CDR1 LGHDT, CDR2 YNNKEL (reference sequence). DNA for the CDR3: TGTGCCAGCAGCCAAGGTTACCAGAACACTGAAGCTTTCTTT. Translating gives CASSQGYQNTEAFF.

This clonotype was found many times. The chain couples TRBV3-1 to TRBJ2-1; TRBD2 might be the D (6 bases). This CDR3 region has 14 residues. The germline V and J ends were trimmed by 5 bases and 6 bases, with 14 bases remaining between them. The germline V gene has CDR1 LGHDT and CDR2 YNNKEL (reference sequence). CDR3 DNA sequence: TGTGCCAGCAGCAGACTAGAACTTGGCAATGAGCAGTTCTTC. Its protein product is CASSRLELGNEQFF.

The chain combines TRBV5-4 with TRBJ2-3, with D possibly being TRBD1 (5 bases). The CDR3 is made up of 16 amino acids. V was trimmed by 0 bases and J by 5 bases, leaving 16 bases between them. Germline CDR1 SGHNT, CDR2 YYREEE (reference sequence). The CDR3 DNA reads TGTGCCAGCAGCTTGGGACAGCCCCCCGGAAGAGATACGCAGTATTTT. Amino acid sequence: CASSLGQPPGRDTQYF.

At least ten counts were recorded for this clonotype. The chain couples TRBV5-8 to TRBJ1-2, with D possibly TRBD1 on 6 matching bases. Per germline, CDR1 SGHTS and CDR2 YDEGEE. Trimming took 4 bases from V and 0 from J, leaving 10 bases between them. The CDR3 length is 14 residues. The CDR3 DNA is TGTGCCAGCAGCCGGGACAACGCTAACTATGGCTACACCTTC. This translates into CASSRDNANYGYTF.

This clonotype was counted ten times or more. This rearrangement joins TRBV30 to TRBJ1-1; D is ambiguous. This CDR3 is 15 amino acids long. The germline gives CDR1 GTSNPN, CDR2 SVGIG (reference sequence). V was cut by 0 bases and J by 7 bases, with 18 bases left in between. The CDR3 is CAWSVRMDREGEAFF. As DNA, the CDR3 is TGTGCCTGGAGTGTAAGGATGGACCGGGAGGGTGAAGCTTTCTTT.

In this sample, this clonotype turned up many times. The chain has TRBV7-8 and TRBJ1-1, with D maybe TRBD1 (6 bases). The CDR3 sequence is 16 residues long. Deletions cut 5 bases from V and 0 bases from J, with 16 bases between. CDR1 and CDR2 from the germline V gene are SGHVS and FQNEAQ. The CDR3 DNA reads TGTGCCAGCAGCCCTAGGGGGGGATCCATGAACACTGAAGCTTTCTTT. Its translation: CASSPRGGSMNTEAFF.

This clonotype showed up just once. This sequence joins TRBV29-1 and TRBJ1-1, with TRBD1 matching 9 bases. Germline loops: CDR1 SQVTM, CDR2 ANQGSEA. The CDR3 covers 12 residues. Losses at the gene ends were 6 bases for V and 5 bases for J; bases not matched to a gene: 4. DNA of the CDR3: TGCAGCGTAGGGGACAGGGCAACTGAAGCTTTCTTT. Amino acid sequence: CSVGDRATEAFF.

Many counts were recorded for this clonotype. The chain is built from TRBV12-3 or TRBV12-4 and TRBJ2-7; D is unresolved. Trimming took off 6 bases at V and 8 bases at J, with 23 bases between the two ends. The CDR3 totals 15 residues. The CDR3 DNA is TGTGCCAGCAGCCTCGCGAACGTTGTTGGGGTAAAGCAGTACTTC. It yields the protein CASSLANVVGVKQYF.

This clonotype was seen many times. The CDR3 coding sequence is TGCAGTGCTAGAGTTACCCCAGGTGGCACTGAAGCTTTCTTT. Translation gives CSARVTPGGTEAFF. The chain couples TRBV20-1 to TRBJ1-1; no reliable D call. CDR1 and CDR2 (germline): DFQATT, SNEGSKA (reference sequence). Trimming removed 1 base from V and 4 bases from J, with 13 bases in between. The CDR3 covers 14 residues.

This clonotype has a handful of counts. The genes are TRBV6-6 and TRBJ1-2, with D perhaps TRBD1 (6 bases). The CDR3 has 12 amino acids. In germline, CDR1 is MNHNY, CDR2 SVGAGI (reference sequence). V was pared by 0 bases and J by 14 bases, with 13 bases between. This chain's CDR3 is CASSYSKGGVTF. The DNA of the CDR3 is TGTGCCAGCAGTTACTCGAAAGGGGGGGTAACCTTC.

This clonotype was counted a few times. The chain has TRBV9 and TRBJ2-2; D could derive from TRBD1 or TRBD2 (5 bases each). The CDR3 has 15 residues. Trimming cost V 1 base and J 4 bases, with 11 bases left between them. CDR1 SGDLS and CDR2 YYNGEE come from the germline V gene. The DNA of the CDR3 is TGTGCCAGCAGCGTAACCGGGACCATCACCGGGGAGCTGTTTTTT. This translates into CASSVTGTITGELFF.

This clonotype was picked up a small number of times. The CDR3 region is CATSDARATNEKLFF. CDR3 coding DNA: TGTGCCACCAGTGATGCCCGGGCAACTAATGAAAAACTGTTTTTT. The chain is built from TRBV24-1 and TRBJ1-4, with D uncertain. The V end lost 3 bases, the J end lost 0 bases, and 7 bases lay between the germline ends. This CDR3 spans 15 amino acids. Germline assignment: CDR1 KGHDR and CDR2 SFDVKD.

In its sample, this clonotype was seen many times. V gene TRBV13 combines with J gene TRBJ2-1, with D maybe TRBD2 (6 bases). The V end was cut by 0 bases, the J end by 0 bases, with 9 bases between. Germline V CDR1 and CDR2: PRHDT, FYEKMQ (reference sequence). This CDR3 has 16 residues. CDR3 in amino acids: CASSLGGGSSYNEQFF. CDR3 DNA sequence: TGTGCCAGCAGCTTAGGCGGGGGAAGCTCCTACAATGAGCAGTTCTTC. Using reference TRBV13 and TRBJ2-1 for the parts outside the CDR3, the full variable domain is AAGVIQSPRHLIKEKRETATLKCYPIPRHDTVYWYQQGPGQDPQFLISFYEKMQSDKGSIPDRFSAQQFSDYHSELNMSSLELGDSALYFCASSLGGGSSYNEQFFGPGTRLTVL.

To note about this clonotype: A much bigger clone sits one base away, suggesting this may be a read error. The conserved closing phenylalanine or tryptophan is absent in this CDR3, likely reflecting a read error. This rearrangement joins TRBV30 to TRBJ2-5; D may be TRBD2 (6 bases). Germline-derived CDR1 and CDR2 are GTSNPN and SVGIG (reference sequence). This CDR3 is built from 15 residues. Between the trimmed V and J ends, which lost 4 bases and 0 bases, there was a span of 15 bases. The CDR3 loop reads CAWKLEWTNQETQYL. Here the CDR3 DNA reads TGTGCCTGGAAACTCGAATGGACTAACCAAGAGACCCAGTACCTC.

There are a few counts of this clonotype. It may be a read error: a sequence one base away is much more abundant. V is TRBV2 and J is TRBJ1-2; no firm D call. The V gene's germline CDR1 is SNHLY and CDR2 FYNNEI. V gave up 4 bases and J gave up 5 bases, with 17 bases separating them. The CDR3 is 15 residues long. The CDR3 DNA sequence: TGTGCCAGCAGTGGAGTTCCTCTTACACCTTATGGCTACACCTTC. This encodes CASSGVPLTPYGYTF.

This clonotype was observed at least ten times. The chain has TRBV6-6 and TRBJ2-7; D gene unclear. This CDR3 has 11 amino acids. Germline CDR1 is MNHNY and CDR2 is SVGAGI (reference sequence). Trimming took off 2 bases at V and 5 bases at J, with 4 bases between the two ends. CDR3 coding DNA: TGTGCCAGCAGTTACGGGGACGAGCAGTACTTC. Translated, it gives CASSYGDEQYF.

This clonotype showed up just a few times. This chain joins TRBV9 and TRBJ2-5, with D unresolved. CDR1 is SGDLS, CDR2 YYNGEE, per germline. CDR3 length: 13 residues. V was clipped by 6 bases and J by 2 bases, with 11 bases between them. CDR3 DNA sequence: TGTGCCAGCACAGGAATAGGGCAAGAGACCCAGTACTTC. This codes for CASTGIGQETQYF.

This clonotype has at least ten counts. The V gene is TRBV28, the J gene TRBJ2-1; 14 nucleotides line up with TRBD2. Per germline, CDR1 MDHEN and CDR2 SYDVKM. The CDR3 has 16 amino acids. The trim removed 5 bases at V and 3 bases at J, leaving 3 bases unmatched. The CDR3 protein is CASSPGTSGSYNEQFF. The CDR3 bases are TGTGCCAGCAGTCCCGGGACTAGCGGGAGCTACAATGAGCAGTTCTTC.

This clonotype was detected many times. The chain uses TRBV3-1 and TRBJ2-1, with TRBD2 matching over 12 bases. The CDR3 contains 17 residues. The V segment lost 0 bases and the J segment 12 bases; nucleotides outside the gene matches: 12. From germline, CDR1 is LGHDT and CDR2 YNNKEL (reference sequence). CDR3 region: CASSQEDGLAGNRVQFF. The CDR3 DNA sequence: TGTGCCAGCAGCCAAGAGGACGGACTAGCGGGAAACCGGGTGCAGTTCTTC.

This clonotype was counted only a few times. The rearrangement joins TRBV19 to TRBJ1-5, with a tentative D call TRBD1 (5 bases). Trimming pared 6 bases from V and 7 bases from J, leaving 13 bases between. Germline CDR1 is LNHDA and CDR2 is SQIVND (reference sequence). The CDR3 length is 13 residues. The CDR3 sequence is CASRGTGEQPQHF. CDR3 DNA sequence: TGTGCCAGTAGGGGGACGGGGGAGCAGCCCCAGCATTTT.

This clonotype was counted a few times. An end of the junction does not agree with germline; a read error may underlie this. This chain uses TRBV7-7 with TRBJ2-3; possible D gene TRBD2, 6 bases. Germline-derived CDR1 and CDR2 are SSHAT and FNYEAQ (reference sequence). The CDR3 runs 13 residues. CDR3: CASSLAVGNTQYF. The DNA of the CDR3 is TGTGCTAGCAGCTTAGCGGTAGGGAATACGCAGTATTTT.

This clonotype has at least ten counts. This chain links TRBV28 with TRBJ2-1; the match to TRBD2 covers 8 bases. The trim removed 5 bases at V and 2 bases at J, leaving 11 bases unmatched. CDR1 is MDHEN and CDR2 is SYDVKM in the germline V gene. The CDR3 contains 17 residues. The CDR3 DNA follows: TGTGCCAGCAGTACCGGGGGAGCGGGAGACCCCTACAATGAGCAGTTCTTC. This gives the protein CASSTGGAGDPYNEQFF.

The sample holds many counts of this clonotype. This rearrangement joins TRBV27 to TRBJ2-1; no clear D gene. V was cut by 5 bases and J by 11 bases, with 13 bases left in between. Germline CDR1 and CDR2: MNHEY and SMNVEV (reference sequence). The CDR3 covers 12 residues. CDR3 region: CASSTDIFQQFF. As DNA, the CDR3 is TGTGCCAGCAGTACCGACATATTCCAGCAGTTCTTC.

This clonotype was picked up a small number of times. This rearrangement joins TRBV20-1 to TRBJ2-7; maybe TRBD2 (6 bases). Germline assignment: CDR1 DFQATT and CDR2 SNEGSKA (reference sequence). The CDR3 is made up of 13 amino acids. Trimming took off 4 bases at V and 3 bases at J, with 13 bases between the two ends. The CDR3 coding sequence is TGCAGTGCTACAAAGGGACTCGTCTACGAGCAGTACTTC. This codes for CSATKGLVYEQYF.